These 6 T cell receptor beta chains originate from one sample sequenced in a study of T cell responses to AZD1222 COVID-19 vaccine (dated by TCRdb to the early 2020s). The library was generated by the immunoSEQ multiplex PCR assay. The clones in this table, taken by TCRdb from immuneACCESS, are in-frame only. Not every clone is retained; where verified, under half of the shortfall comes from an unresolved V gene, and the cause of the rest is unknown. This sample is represented by 140,000 or so clones; approximately 90% of them were singletons. The ten most abundant clones make up about 1.8% of the sample. The time point label of this sample denotes: about 28 days (+/-7) after the second vaccine dose. The sequenced sample was peripheral blood, obtained 28 days after the second AZD1222 dose. These receptors were taken from an adult who received the AZD1222 COVID-19 vaccine.

The chain joins TRBV2 to TRBJ2-7, with 9 positions matching TRBD1. The trim removed 10 bases at V and 4 bases at J, leaving 11 bases unmatched. CDR1 SNHLY and CDR2 FYNNEI come from the germline V gene. This CDR3 is built from 14 residues. In DNA, the CDR3 is TGTGCCACCTACCCCGGGACAGGGAAATACGAGCAGTACTTC. Its translation is CATYPGTGKYEQYF.

The chain joins TRBV2 to TRBJ1-2, with TRBD1 matching over 8 bases. Germline CDR1 reads SNHLY; CDR2 reads FYNNEI. Germline trimming cut 6 bases from V and 0 bases from J; bases unmatched to any gene: 0. This CDR3 region has 13 residues. CDR3 DNA: TGTGCCAGCAGGGACAGGGCTAACTATGGCTACACCTTC. Its translation: CASRDRANYGYTF. Complete variable domain (other parts from reference TRBV2 and TRBJ1-2): EPEVTQTPSHQVTQMGQEVILRCVPISNHLYFYWYRQILGQKVEFLVSFYNNEISEKSEIFDDQFSVERPDGSNFTLKIRSTKLEDSAMYFCASRDRANYGYTFGSGTRLTVV.

The J gene is TRBJ2-1, the V gene TRBV7-2; TRBD2 agrees at 14 bases. V was pared by 5 bases and J by 8 bases, with 8 bases of the junction left unmatched. The CDR3 length is 16 residues. Germline V gene sequence: CDR1 SGHTA, CDR2 FQGNSA. The CDR3 DNA follows: TGTGCCAGCAGCCTCAAAGGGACTAGCGGGGGATATGAGCAGTTCTTC. Protein product: CASSLKGTSGGYEQFF. The full variable domain, completed using reference TRBV7-2 and TRBJ2-1, is GAGVSQSPSNKVTEKGKDVELRCDPISGHTALYWYRQSLGQGLEFLIYFQGNSAPDKSGLPSDRFSAERTGGSVSTLTIQRTQQEDSAVYLCASSLKGTSGGYEQFFGPGTRLTVL.

The chain links TRBV10-2 to TRBJ1-2; weak D call: TRBD1 (6 bases). V gave up 3 bases and J gave up 8 bases, with 16 bases separating them. The CDR3 sequence is 14 residues long. Per germline, CDR1 WSHSY and CDR2 SAAADI. The CDR3 reads CASSERVGGDGYTF. CDR3 nucleotides: TGCGCCAGCAGTGAACGCGTAGGGGGAGACGGCTACACCTTC.

The chain joins TRBV6-5 to TRBJ1-6; D perhaps matches TRBD1 (6 bases). This CDR3 comprises 13 residues. CDR1 is MNHEY, CDR2 SVGAGI, per germline. V was trimmed by 2 bases and J by 7 bases, leaving 6 bases between them. Here the CDR3 DNA reads TGTGCCAGCAGTTACACAGGGAATTCACCCCTCCACTTT. Its translation: CASSYTGNSPLHF.

The chain's CDR3 is CASSLPGGANTEAFF. In DNA, the CDR3 is TGTGCCAGTAGTCTTCCAGGGGGCGCGAACACTGAAGCTTTCTTT. The J gene is TRBJ1-1, the V gene TRBV19; 8 nucleotides match TRBD1. In germline, CDR1 is LNHDA, CDR2 SQIVND (reference sequence). This CDR3 region has 15 residues. Losses at the gene ends were 5 bases for V and 1 base for J; bases not matched to a gene: 6.